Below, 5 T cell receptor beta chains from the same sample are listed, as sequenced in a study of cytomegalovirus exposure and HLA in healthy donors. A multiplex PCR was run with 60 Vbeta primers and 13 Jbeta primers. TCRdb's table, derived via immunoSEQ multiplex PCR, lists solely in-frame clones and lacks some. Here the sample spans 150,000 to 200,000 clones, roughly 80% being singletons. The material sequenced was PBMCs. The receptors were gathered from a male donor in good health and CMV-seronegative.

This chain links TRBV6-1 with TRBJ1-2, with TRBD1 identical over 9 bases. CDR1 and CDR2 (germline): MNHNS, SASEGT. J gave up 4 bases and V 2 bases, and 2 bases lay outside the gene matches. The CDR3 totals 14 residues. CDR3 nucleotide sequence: TGTGCCAGCAGTGAATTGGGACAGGGCTATGGCTACACCTTC. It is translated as CASSELGQGYGYTF.

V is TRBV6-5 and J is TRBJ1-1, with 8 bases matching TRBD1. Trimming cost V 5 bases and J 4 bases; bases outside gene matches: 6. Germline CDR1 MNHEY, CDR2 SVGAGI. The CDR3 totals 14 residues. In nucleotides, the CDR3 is TGTGCCAGCAGTCCGGACAGGGCGGGCACTGAAGCTTTCTTT. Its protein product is CASSPDRAGTEAFF.

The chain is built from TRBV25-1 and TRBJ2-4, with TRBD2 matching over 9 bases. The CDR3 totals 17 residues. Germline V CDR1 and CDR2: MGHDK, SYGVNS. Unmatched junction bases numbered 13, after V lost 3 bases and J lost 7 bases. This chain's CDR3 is CASSEPGLAGNKNIQYF. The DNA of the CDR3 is TGTGCCAGCAGTGAGCCGGGGCTAGCGGGGAATAAGAACATTCAGTACTTC. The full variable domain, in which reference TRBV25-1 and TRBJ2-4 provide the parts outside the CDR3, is EADIYQTPRYLVIGTGKKITLECSQTMGHDKMYWYQQDPGMELHLIHYSYGVNSTEKGDLSSESTVSRIRTEHFPLTLESARPSHTSQYLCASSEPGLAGNKNIQYFGAGTRLSVL.

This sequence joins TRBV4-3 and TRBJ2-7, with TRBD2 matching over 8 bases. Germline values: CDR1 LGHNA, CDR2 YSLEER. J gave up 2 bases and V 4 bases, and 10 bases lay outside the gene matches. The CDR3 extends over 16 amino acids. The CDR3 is CASSPNGAGGTYEQYF. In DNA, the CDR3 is TGCGCCAGCAGCCCCAACGGTGCGGGGGGCACCTACGAGCAGTACTTC.

Here the CDR3 DNA reads TGTGCCAGCAGTTTCGGACAGGGCTTTAGCTCCTACGAGCAGTACTTC. It specifies CASSFGQGFSSYEQYF. This chain joins TRBV5-4 and TRBJ2-7; 8 positions match TRBD1. J lost 0 bases, V lost 5 bases, and 10 bases had no gene match. This CDR3 is 16 amino acids long. The V gene's germline CDR1 is SGHNT and CDR2 YYREEE (reference sequence).